This TCR beta chain appears in the sequencing data of a study of blood T cell repertoires in COVID-19. Across the whole study: Acute-phase and convalescent COVID-19 samples originated in the United States, Italy and Spain. The analysed material was cDNA or gDNA that came from T cells, B-cell-depleted T cells, or PBMCs.

In the study's own analysis: From reference gene primer amplification, estimates of nucleated cell counts were derived. The table came from immunoSEQ multiplex PCR; TCRdb's copy has only in-frame clones and leaves some out. The V and J calls and clone size come from that table; D and trimming were worked out from the DNA. The data contain around 72,000 clones, around four fifths of them singletons. Germline values: CDR1 MNHEY, CDR2 SVGEGT. The CDR3 consists of 14 residues. The V segment lost 2 bases and the J segment 2 bases; nucleotides outside the gene matches: 0. Sequenced input: peripheral blood. The sequence was obtained from a woman aged 55-70 years with acute or convalescent COVID-19. The chain carries TRBV6-2 or TRBV6-3 and TRBJ2-7; 10 nucleotides line up with TRBD2. The CDR3 DNA sequence: TGTGCCAGCAGTTACGGGACTAGCGCCTACGAGCAGTACTTC. It is translated as CASSYGTSAYEQYF.